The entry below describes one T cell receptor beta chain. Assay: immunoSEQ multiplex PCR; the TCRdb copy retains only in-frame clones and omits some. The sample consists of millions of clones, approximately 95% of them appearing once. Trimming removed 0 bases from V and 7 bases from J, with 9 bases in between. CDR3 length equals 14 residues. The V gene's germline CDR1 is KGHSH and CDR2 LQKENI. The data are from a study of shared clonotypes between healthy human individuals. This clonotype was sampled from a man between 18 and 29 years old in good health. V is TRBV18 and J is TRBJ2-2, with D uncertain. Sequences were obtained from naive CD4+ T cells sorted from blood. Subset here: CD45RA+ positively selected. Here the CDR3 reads CASSPPPVGGELFF. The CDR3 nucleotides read TGTGCCAGCTCACCACCCCCGGTGGGCGGGGAGCTGTTTTTT.